Shown below are 24 T cell receptor beta chains from a single sample sequenced in a study of blood T cell repertoires in COVID-19. Generated by immunoSEQ multiplex PCR, the TCRdb table keeps only in-frame clones and is missing some. Of roughly 190,000 clones detected, roughly 84% appear once; the ten largest clones hold under 4%. The sequenced sample was PBMCs or T cells enriched from blood (not recorded which). The receptors here all came from a woman in her 30s who had been exposed to COVID-19.

The rearrangement uses TRBV19 and TRBJ2-7; D not certain. The germline V gene encodes CDR1 LNHDA and CDR2 SQIVND (reference sequence). Trimming pared 4 bases from V and 4 bases from J, leaving 14 bases between. CDR3 length equals 14 residues. The CDR3 nucleotides are TGTGCCAGTAGTAATGCGGCCGTTGGATACGAGCAGTACTTC. Translated: CASSNAAVGYEQYF.

This clone was recorded a few times. The gene calls are TRBV27 and TRBJ1-4; possibly TRBD1 for D (6 bases). V lost 0 bases to trimming and J lost 7 bases, with 12 bases between them. The CDR3 consists of 15 residues. Germline values: CDR1 MNHEY, CDR2 SMNVEV (reference sequence). The CDR3 protein is CASSLSWGLGEKLFF. CDR3 DNA: TGTGCCAGCAGTTTATCATGGGGGCTAGGTGAAAAACTGTTTTTT.

V gene TRBV6-6 combines with J gene TRBJ1-4, with a weak D call TRBD1 (6 bases). V dropped 6 bases and J dropped 0 bases, with 14 bases sitting between them. CDR3 length: 16 residues. Germline values: CDR1 MNHNY, CDR2 SVGAGI (reference sequence). CDR3 in DNA: TGTGCCAGCAGGAGCGGGACACTTGCAACTAATGAAAAACTGTTTTTT. It translates to CASRSGTLATNEKLFF.

The chain is built from TRBV4-2 and TRBJ2-7; D is ambiguous. Germline V lookup: CDR1 LGHNA, CDR2 YNFKEQ. The ends were cut back, 1 base at V and 3 bases at J, with 10 bases in the middle. This CDR3 region has 14 residues. The CDR3 bases are TGTGCCAGCAGCCAAGGTCTGGGCATCTACGAGCAGTACTTC. It codes for CASSQGLGIYEQYF.

The chain recombines TRBV5-1 with TRBJ1-1; 8 bases are a match to TRBD1. Germline CDR1 and CDR2: SGHRS and YFSETQ. J gave up 1 base and V 4 bases, and 6 bases lay outside the gene matches. CDR3 size: 15 residues. The CDR3 reads CASSLGQGSNTEAFF. CDR3 nucleotides: TGCGCCAGCAGCCTAGGACAGGGATCGAACACTGAAGCTTTCTTT.

This chain uses TRBV25-1 with TRBJ1-3, with D unclear. Germline V gives CDR1 MGHDK, CDR2 SYGVNS. Trimming removed 6 bases from V and 0 bases from J, with 9 bases in between. The CDR3 is 14 amino acids. As DNA, the CDR3 is TGTGCCAGCAGCCGGGGTTACTCTGGAAACACCATATATTTT. This encodes CASSRGYSGNTIYF.

This clone showed up just once. The J gene is TRBJ2-3, the V gene TRBV27, with 11 bases lining up with TRBD2. The CDR3 has 15 residues. The V segment lost 5 bases and the J segment 3 bases; nucleotides outside the gene matches: 4. Germline CDR1 is MNHEY and CDR2 is SMNVEV (reference sequence). The CDR3: CASSEVAGGTDTQYF. The CDR3 nucleotides read TGTGCCAGCAGTGAGGTAGCGGGGGGGACAGATACGCAGTATTTT.

In its sample, this clone was seen once. This rearrangement joins TRBV15 to TRBJ1-5; D gene uncertain. CDR3 size: 12 residues. The germline V and J ends were trimmed by 5 bases and 1 base, with 3 bases remaining between them. The germline CDR1 and CDR2 sequences are LNHNV and YYDKDF (reference sequence). In nucleotides, the CDR3 is TGTGCCACCAGCCTAAGCAATCAGCCCCAGCATTTT. As protein: CATSLSNQPQHF.

The chain has TRBV29-1 and TRBJ2-7; D not certain. The CDR3 length is 12 residues. Germline-derived CDR1 and CDR2 are SQVTM and ANQGSEA. V lost 6 bases to trimming and J lost 0 bases, with 9 bases between them. The CDR3 loop is CSVFSSSYEQYF. For the CDR3, the DNA is TGCAGCGTCTTCTCGAGCTCCTACGAGCAGTACTTC.

The V call is TRBV11-2, the J call TRBJ1-1; D possibly corresponds to TRBD1 (5 bases). V dropped 5 bases and J dropped 0 bases, with 13 bases sitting between them. CDR1 and CDR2 from the germline V gene are SGHAT and FQNNGV. CDR3 length: 15 amino acids. The CDR3 protein is CASSLRGTVNTEAFF. CDR3 coding DNA: TGTGCCAGCAGCCTCCGGGGGACGGTGAACACTGAAGCTTTCTTT.

The rearrangement links TRBV5-1 to TRBJ2-1, with TRBD2 matching over 10 bases. Germline CDR1 and CDR2: SGHRS and YFSETQ. J was trimmed by 2 bases and V by 1 base; bases with no gene match: 6. This CDR3 spans 17 amino acids. In nucleotides, the CDR3 is TGCGCCAGCAGCTTGTTCTCTAGCGGGGGAACCTACAATGAGCAGTTCTTC. Translating it yields CASSLFSSGGTYNEQFF.

The chain uses TRBV7-2 and TRBJ1-1, with 8 positions matching TRBD1. V gave up 5 bases and J gave up 4 bases; unmatched junction bases: 6. The CDR3 is 14 residues long. CDR1 and CDR2 from the germline V gene are SGHTA and FQGNSA. The CDR3 reads CASSTTGGLTEAFF. CDR3 nucleotides: TGTGCCAGCAGCACCACAGGGGGGCTCACTGAAGCTTTCTTT.

The chain has TRBV18 and TRBJ1-2, with 9 bases matching TRBD1. V gave up 8 bases and J gave up 4 bases; unmatched junction bases: 5. CDR1 is KGHSH, CDR2 LQKENI, per germline. This CDR3 is 13 amino acids long. CDR3 residues: CASRQGDGYGYTF. CDR3 nucleotide sequence: TGTGCCAGCAGACAGGGGGACGGCTATGGCTACACCTTC.

This chain connects TRBV5-1 to TRBJ1-1; D not resolved. Trimming took 6 bases from V and 3 from J, leaving 15 bases between them. This CDR3 contains 14 residues. CDR1 SGHRS and CDR2 YFSETQ come from the germline V gene. DNA of the CDR3: TGCGCCAGCAACCGACCGGAGAGTGACACTGAAGCTTTCTTT. Translated, it gives CASNRPESDTEAFF.

The chain carries TRBV2 and TRBJ2-7; no definite D call. Germline assignment: CDR1 SNHLY and CDR2 FYNNEI. This CDR3 spans 14 amino acids. Trimming cost V 7 bases and J 6 bases, with 19 bases left between them. For the CDR3, the DNA is TGTGCCAGCATTACTTCGCTGGTGTGGAGCGAGCAGTACTTC. This codes for CASITSLVWSEQYF. Supplemented by reference TRBV2 and TRBJ2-7, the full variable domain reads EPEVTQTPSHQVTQMGQEVILRCVPISNHLYFYWYRQILGQKVEFLVSFYNNEISEKSEIFDDQFSVERPDGSNFTLKIRSTKLEDSAMYFCASITSLVWSEQYFGPGTRLTVT.

The CDR3 sequence: CASSLTGEPATNEKLFF. The CDR3 DNA sequence: TGTGCCAGCAGTCTTACAGGAGAACCTGCAACTAATGAAAAACTGTTTTTT. The chain recombines TRBV27 with TRBJ1-4; D is perhaps TRBD1 (5 bases). The CDR3 sequence is 17 residues long. Germline V lookup: CDR1 MNHEY, CDR2 SMNVEV (reference sequence). V lost 5 bases and J 0 bases, leaving 16 bases between the germline ends.

This chain uses TRBV4-1 with TRBJ1-1, with D perhaps TRBD1 (6 bases). With 1 base removed from V and 4 bases from J, the gap between germline ends came to 13 bases. Germline assignment: CDR1 MGHRA and CDR2 YSYEKL. CDR3 size: 15 residues. This CDR3 is CASSQGPGDGTEAFF. The CDR3 DNA sequence: TGCGCCAGCAGCCAAGGGCCAGGGGATGGCACTGAAGCTTTCTTT.

The chain uses TRBV6-2 or TRBV6-3 and TRBJ2-7, with D perhaps matching TRBD2 (7 bases). The V end lost 4 bases, the J end lost 6 bases, and 13 bases lay between the germline ends. Germline V lookup: CDR1 MNHEY, CDR2 SVGEGT. This CDR3 has 13 residues. The CDR3 coding sequence is TGTGCCAGCAGTTGGGGGGGCCGAGGCGAGCAGTACTTC. Translating gives CASSWGGRGEQYF.

CDR3 protein: CAGFQGGLPGANVLTF. For the CDR3, the DNA is TGTGCCGGGTTTCAGGGAGGGTTACCTGGGGCCAACGTCCTGACTTTC. The gene calls are TRBV27 and TRBJ2-6; 7 positions match TRBD2. The V segment lost 11 bases and the J segment 2 bases; nucleotides outside the gene matches: 12. From germline, CDR1 is MNHEY and CDR2 SMNVEV (reference sequence). The CDR3 runs to 16 residues.

The V and J genes are TRBV5-5 and TRBJ1-6, with D possibly TRBD1 on 5 matching bases. The CDR3 is 15 residues long. CDR1 SGHKS and CDR2 YYEKEE come from the germline V gene (reference sequence). V was trimmed by 6 bases and J by 8 bases, leaving 18 bases between them. The CDR3 coding sequence is TGTGCCAGCACCCGGGGGGTCAATCGCGATTCACCCCTCCACTTT. This sequence encodes CASTRGVNRDSPLHF.

The chain links TRBV14 to TRBJ2-7, with D possibly TRBD1 on 6 matching bases. This CDR3 contains 15 residues. Per the germline V gene, CDR1 is SGHDN and CDR2 is FVKESK. With 1 base removed from V and 0 bases from J, the gap between germline ends came to 10 bases. The CDR3 DNA follows: TGTGCCAGCAGCCAAGCGAGCAGGGGCTCCTACGAGCAGTACTTC. This translates into CASSQASRGSYEQYF.

This chain uses TRBV7-6 with TRBJ2-6; 10 bases fit TRBD1. Germline V lookup: CDR1 SGHVS, CDR2 FNYEAQ. With V trimmed by 1 base and J by 0 bases, 12 bases remained unmatched. The CDR3 runs 21 residues. CDR3 sequence (DNA): TGTGCCAGCAGCTTAGACCCGACAGGGGGCAGGGAGGGCTCTGGGGCCAACGTCCTGACTTTC. Its translation is CASSLDPTGGREGSGANVLTF.

V is TRBV18 and J is TRBJ1-1; 9 bases fit TRBD1. The CDR3 is made up of 15 amino acids. Germline V gene data show CDR1 as KGHSH and CDR2 as LQKENI. J lost 1 base, V lost 3 bases, and 3 bases had no gene match. For the CDR3, the DNA is TGTGCCAGCTCACCCCGACAGGGGGGGAACACTGAAGCTTTCTTT. Protein: CASSPRQGGNTEAFF.

J is TRBJ2-7 and V is TRBV6-6; TRBD1 matches at 7 bases. Per germline, CDR1 MNHNY and CDR2 SVGAGI (reference sequence). With 2 bases clipped from V and 5 bases from J, the junction kept 12 bases outside the gene matches. The CDR3 length is 16 residues. The CDR3 nucleotides read TGTGCCAGCAGTTACACTGCCGACAGGGTCGCCCACGAGCAGTACTTC. Its protein is CASSYTADRVAHEQYF.